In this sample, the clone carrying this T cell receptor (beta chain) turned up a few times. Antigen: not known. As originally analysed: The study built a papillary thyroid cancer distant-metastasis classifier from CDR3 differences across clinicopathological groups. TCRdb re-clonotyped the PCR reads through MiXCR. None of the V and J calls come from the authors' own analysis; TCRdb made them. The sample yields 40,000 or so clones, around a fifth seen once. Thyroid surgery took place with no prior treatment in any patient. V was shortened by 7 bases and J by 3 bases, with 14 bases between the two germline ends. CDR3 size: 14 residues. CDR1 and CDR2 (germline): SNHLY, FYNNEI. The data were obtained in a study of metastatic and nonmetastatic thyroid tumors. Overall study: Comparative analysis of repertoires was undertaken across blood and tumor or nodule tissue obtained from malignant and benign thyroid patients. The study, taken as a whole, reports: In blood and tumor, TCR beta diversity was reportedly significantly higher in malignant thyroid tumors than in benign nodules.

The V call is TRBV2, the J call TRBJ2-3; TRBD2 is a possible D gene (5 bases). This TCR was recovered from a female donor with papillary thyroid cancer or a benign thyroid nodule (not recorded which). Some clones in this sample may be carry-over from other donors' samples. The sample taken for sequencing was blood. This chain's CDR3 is CASKFSVITDTQYF. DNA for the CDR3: TGTGCCAGCAAATTTAGCGTTATAACAGATACGCAGTATTTT.